This T cell receptor (beta chain) is drawn from a study of blood T cell repertoires in COVID-19. For the study at large: COVID-19 samples from acute and convalescent phases originated in the United States, Italy and Spain.

CDR1 is SEHNR and CDR2 is FQNEAQ in the germline V gene (reference sequence). The CDR3 extends over 16 amino acids. V lost 1 base, J lost 0 bases, and 4 bases stayed unmatched. As originally analysed: Nucleated cell counts were estimated from reference gene primer amplification. Sequenced by immunoSEQ multiplex PCR; TCRdb stores in-frame clones only, minus some. V and J calls and clone size are those listed in that table; D and trimming were worked out from the DNA. Of some 250,000 clones in the sample, 80% to 85% were seen once. The sample taken for sequencing was peripheral blood. The gene calls are TRBV7-9 and TRBJ2-5, with 8 nucleotides matching TRBD1. The origin of this receptor is a man aged 35 to 55 with acute or convalescent COVID-19. The DNA for the CDR3 is TGTGCCAGCAGCTTAGGGGGACAGGCGTACCAAGAGACCCAGTACTTC. It translates to CASSLGGQAYQETQYF.